This passage covers 32 T cell receptor beta chains from one sample sequenced in a study of shared clonotypes between healthy human individuals. Naive CD8 cells comprised CD45RO-negative, CCR7-positively selected cells, excluding terminally differentiated effector memory CD45RA+ cells. Some clones are missing from TCRdb's copy, which holds only in-frame ones; the method was immunoSEQ multiplex PCR. The sample carries around 2.1 million clones, roughly 91% recorded once. The source material was naive CD8+ T cells from PBMCs. These receptors all come from a man aged 18 to 35 in good health. Some clones in this sample may be carry-over from other donors' samples.

The rearrangement joins TRBV6-4 to TRBJ1-1; TRBD1 is a possible D gene (6 bases). Germline CDR1 reads MRHNA; CDR2 reads SNTAGT. Between the trimmed V and J ends, which lost 8 bases and 3 bases, there was a span of 13 bases. The CDR3 totals 13 residues. CDR3 nucleotides: TGTGCCAGCCGAGGACAGTGGGACACTGAAGCTTTCTTT. As protein: CASRGQWDTEAFF.

The genes are TRBV18 and TRBJ2-1; no reliable D call. The CDR3 contains 16 residues. V gave up 0 bases and J gave up 1 base, with 10 bases separating them. Germline lookup yields CDR1 KGHSH and CDR2 LQKENI. CDR3 DNA sequence: TGTGCCAGCTCACCACCGCGGCATAGTTCCTACAATGAGCAGTTCTTC. Translating it yields CASSPPRHSSYNEQFF.

This clone was recorded only once. The V gene is TRBV27, the J gene TRBJ1-1, with 7 bases that match TRBD1. V gave up 2 bases and J gave up 10 bases; unmatched junction bases: 7. The germline CDR1 and CDR2 sequences are MNHEY and SMNVEV (reference sequence). This CDR3 has 13 amino acids. The CDR3 sequence is CASSLGRTGGAFF. CDR3 in DNA: TGTGCCAGCAGTTTAGGCCGGACAGGCGGAGCTTTCTTT.

V is TRBV27 and J is TRBJ1-2; perhaps TRBD1 as D (5 bases). The V gene's germline CDR1 is MNHEY and CDR2 SMNVEV (reference sequence). With 5 bases removed from V and 4 bases from J, the gap between germline ends came to 11 bases. This CDR3 spans 13 amino acids. CDR3 loop: CASSAAGIYGYTF. The CDR3, as DNA: TGTGCCAGCAGTGCCGCAGGGATCTATGGCTACACCTTC.

The chain is built from TRBV9 and TRBJ1-1, with no clear D. The length of the CDR3 is 15 residues. V was clipped by 4 bases and J by 1 base, with 14 bases between them. Germline V gene sequence: CDR1 SGDLS, CDR2 YYNGEE. The CDR3 nucleotides are TGTGCCAGCAGCACCACGCCAGGAAAGAACACTGAAGCTTTCTTT. Encoded protein: CASSTTPGKNTEAFF.

This rearrangement joins TRBV27 to TRBJ2-1; 13 nucleotides match TRBD2. The CDR3 spans 17 residues. The V gene's germline CDR1 is MNHEY and CDR2 SMNVEV (reference sequence). The junction had 14 bases not matched to a gene; V was cut back by 5 bases and J by 10 bases. The CDR3 spells CASSPETSGRNRWEQFF. In nucleotides, the CDR3 is TGTGCCAGCAGTCCCGAGACTAGCGGGAGGAACCGCTGGGAGCAGTTCTTC.

V gene TRBV5-6 combines with J gene TRBJ2-7, with D unresolved. CDR1 SGHDT and CDR2 YYEEEE come from the germline V gene. The CDR3 runs 13 residues. V lost 0 bases and J 4 bases, leaving 8 bases between the germline ends. As DNA, the CDR3 is TGTGCCAGCAGCTTGGAGGCGGTATACGAGCAGTACTTC. This codes for CASSLEAVYEQYF.

This chain connects TRBV11-2 to TRBJ2-7, with 7 bases that match TRBD1. V shed 1 base and J 0 bases; nucleotides not matched to a gene: 3. Looked up from germline, CDR1 is SGHAT and CDR2 is FQNNGV. CDR3 length: 15 residues. CDR3 bases: TGTGCCAGCAGCTTAGTTAGGGGGCACTCCTACGAGCAGTACTTC. Translation: CASSLVRGHSYEQYF. The complete variable domain, with remaining parts taken from reference TRBV11-2 and TRBJ2-7, reads EAGVAQSPRYKIIEKRQSVAFWCNPISGHATLYWYQQILGQGPKLLIQFQNNGVVDDSQLPKDRFSAERLKGVDSTLKIQPAKLEDSAVYLCASSLVRGHSYEQYFGPGTRLTVT.

The rearrangement links TRBV27 to TRBJ2-3; D is uncertain. CDR3 length: 14 residues. In germline, CDR1 is MNHEY, CDR2 SMNVEV (reference sequence). The V end lost 3 bases, the J end lost 4 bases, and 11 bases lay between the germline ends. The CDR3 region has the DNA TGTGCCAGCAGTTTGACCCGAACCGCAGATACGCAGTATTTT. Its protein is CASSLTRTADTQYF.

This clone was observed a single time. The chain joins TRBV29-1 to TRBJ2-1, with 10 bases aligning to TRBD1. V lost 8 bases to trimming and J lost 4 bases; unmatched junction nucleotides: 8. The length of the CDR3 is 14 residues. Germline-derived CDR1 and CDR2 are SQVTM and ANQGSEA. The CDR3 here is CSTVTGQGYNEQFF. The CDR3, as DNA: TGCAGCACTGTAACGGGACAGGGGTACAATGAGCAGTTCTTC.

The J gene is TRBJ2-5, the V gene TRBV11-2; 13 positions match TRBD2. After removal of 2 bases from V and 6 bases from J, the junction contained 3 bases not matched to a gene. CDR1 and CDR2 from the germline V gene are SGHAT and FQNNGV. This CDR3 comprises 15 residues. CDR3 sequence (DNA): TGTGCCAGCAGCTTATGGACTAGCGGGAGACAGACCCAGTACTTC. Protein sequence: CASSLWTSGRQTQYF.

V gene TRBV6-7 combines with J gene TRBJ2-2, with TRBD1 as a possible D gene (6 bases). TRBV6-7 is labeled an ORF, and its function is uncertain. V was pared by 6 bases and J by 3 bases, with 14 bases between. CDR3 size: 15 residues. CDR3 loop: CASRPTGKDTGELFF. The CDR3 region has the DNA TGTGCCAGCAGACCCACAGGGAAAGACACCGGGGAGCTGTTTTTT.

The chain joins TRBV7-9 to TRBJ2-3; 9 positions agree with TRBD1. There are 16 residues in the CDR3. The germline V gene encodes CDR1 SEHNR and CDR2 FQNEAQ (reference sequence). V was pared by 4 bases and J by 2 bases, with 7 bases of the junction left unmatched. CDR3 in amino acids: CASSSRQGGITDTQYF. The CDR3 DNA reads as TGTGCCAGCAGCTCCCGACAGGGGGGGATCACAGATACGCAGTATTTT.

Comment on this clone: The identical CDR3 is also encoded by other nucleotide sequences in the sample. The chain carries TRBV7-9 and TRBJ2-7; TRBD1 matches at 10 bases. CDR3 length: 14 residues. V shed 6 bases, J shed 3 bases, and the junction held 5 bases outside the gene matches. Germline CDR1 reads SEHNR; CDR2 reads FQNEAQ (reference sequence). In DNA form, the CDR3 reads TGTGCCAGCAGTTCCGGGACAGGGGTCTACGAGCAGTACTTC. Amino acids: CASSSGTGVYEQYF.

Details on this clone: A read error is possible here, since a much larger clone lies one base away. In the same sample, other DNA sequences code for this CDR3. The chain combines TRBV27 with TRBJ2-7, with D unresolved. The CDR3 has 13 amino acids. V was trimmed by 3 bases and J by 0 bases, leaving 6 bases between them. The V gene's germline CDR1 is MNHEY and CDR2 SMNVEV (reference sequence). The CDR3 loop is CASSLGTSYEQYF. CDR3 nucleotides: TGTGCCAGCAGTTTGGGCACCTCCTACGAGCAGTACTTC.

The chain couples TRBV11-2 to TRBJ2-7; tentative D call: TRBD1 (6 bases). The CDR3 runs to 12 residues. CDR1 is SGHAT and CDR2 is FQNNGV in the germline V gene. The V end was cut by 6 bases, the J end by 7 bases, with 13 bases between. The CDR3 DNA is TGTGCCAGCAGACAGGGCCGACGTGAGCAGTACTTC. Amino acids: CASRQGRREQYF.

A word on this clone: Other DNA sequences within the sample encode an identical CDR3. The rearrangement uses TRBV28 and TRBJ2-7; 10 positions agree with TRBD2. Germline lookup yields CDR1 MDHEN and CDR2 SYDVKM. Trimming at V came to 6 bases and at J to 0 bases, leaving 2 bases not matched to a gene. The CDR3 runs 14 residues. The CDR3 region has the DNA TGTGCCAGCAGCCTAGCGGGAGACTCCTACGAGCAGTACTTC. Translating it yields CASSLAGDSYEQYF. Filled out from reference TRBV28 and TRBJ2-7, the complete variable domain reads DVKVTQSSRYLVKRTGEKVFLECVQDMDHENMFWYRQDPGLGLRLIYFSYDVKMKEKGDIPEGYSVSREKKERFSLILESASTNQTSMYLCASSLAGDSYEQYFGPGTRLTVT.

In its sample, this clone was seen a few times. Other DNA sequences of this sample code for an identical CDR3. The chain is built from TRBV27 and TRBJ2-3; no reliable D call. Germline lookup yields CDR1 MNHEY and CDR2 SMNVEV (reference sequence). Trimming cost V 5 bases and J 0 bases, with 3 bases left between them. The CDR3 is 12 residues long. The CDR3: CASSKSTDTQYF. The CDR3 nucleotides are TGTGCCAGCAGTAAAAGCACAGATACGCAGTATTTT.

The V gene is TRBV9, the J gene TRBJ2-5; D ambiguous. The V end was cut by 0 bases, the J end by 3 bases, with 12 bases between. Germline V CDR1 and CDR2: SGDLS, YYNGEE. The CDR3 loop spans 15 amino acids. CDR3 sequence (DNA): TGTGCCAGCAGCGTAGGGGTCAGGTGGGAAGAGACCCAGTACTTC. Its protein is CASSVGVRWEETQYF.

This chain links TRBV7-9 with TRBJ2-7; 7 bases match TRBD1. This CDR3 comprises 14 residues. V shed 6 bases, J shed 3 bases, and the junction held 8 bases outside the gene matches. The V gene's germline CDR1 is SEHNR and CDR2 FQNEAQ (reference sequence). For the CDR3, the DNA is TGTGCCAGCAGGGGACAGACCACCCTCTACGAGCAGTACTTC. As protein: CASRGQTTLYEQYF.

The V call is TRBV5-1, the J call TRBJ2-7; D unclear. This CDR3 spans 14 amino acids. Between the trimmed V and J ends, which lost 0 bases and 2 bases, there was a span of 9 bases. Germline V gene data show CDR1 as SGHRS and CDR2 as YFSETQ. The CDR3 loop is CASSLAYLPYEQYF. For the CDR3, the DNA is TGCGCCAGCAGCTTGGCCTATTTACCCTACGAGCAGTACTTC.

V gene TRBV27 combines with J gene TRBJ2-7, with 9 bases fitting TRBD2. The germline V gene has CDR1 MNHEY and CDR2 SMNVEV (reference sequence). With 7 bases clipped from V and 3 bases from J, the junction kept 13 bases outside the gene matches. The CDR3 loop spans 16 amino acids. CDR3 sequence (DNA): TGTGCCAGCACCGTAAGGGGGGGACTAGCCCACTACGAGCAGTACTTC. This gives the protein CASTVRGGLAHYEQYF.

This clone was counted a single time. Other DNA sequences of this sample code for an identical CDR3. This chain joins TRBV4-1 and TRBJ1-1; TRBD1 aligns across 7 bases. After removal of 1 base from V and 5 bases from J, the junction contained 4 bases not matched to a gene. Germline assignment: CDR1 MGHRA and CDR2 YSYEKL. This CDR3 comprises 14 residues. This chain's CDR3 is CASSQGQGLTEAFF. The CDR3 nucleotides are TGCGCCAGCAGCCAAGGACAGGGTCTGACTGAAGCTTTCTTT.

The chain recombines TRBV27 with TRBJ2-7, with unresolved D. CDR1 and CDR2 (germline): MNHEY, SMNVEV (reference sequence). This CDR3 region has 15 residues. The V end was cut by 0 bases, the J end by 0 bases, with 9 bases between. CDR3 residues: CASSLSGWSSYEQYF. In DNA, the CDR3 is TGTGCCAGCAGTTTATCGGGGTGGAGCTCCTACGAGCAGTACTTC.

The chain is built from TRBV28 and TRBJ2-1; no definite D call. V lost 5 bases to trimming and J lost 9 bases, with 20 bases between them. This CDR3 comprises 15 residues. Germline loops: CDR1 MDHEN, CDR2 SYDVKM. CDR3 region: CASSRPPLGSGEQFF. For the CDR3, the DNA is TGTGCCAGCAGTCGCCCCCCTTTGGGGTCCGGTGAGCAGTTCTTC.

V usage is TRBV9 and J usage is TRBJ2-7; tentatively, D is TRBD2 (5 bases). Germline V CDR1 and CDR2: SGDLS, YYNGEE. Trimming stripped 0 bases from V and 2 bases from J, with 12 bases between. This CDR3 is 15 amino acids long. The CDR3 DNA reads TGTGCCAGCAGCGTAGGTGGTAGCGAAGCCTACGAGCAGTACTTC. It specifies CASSVGGSEAYEQYF.

The chain carries TRBV6-5 and TRBJ1-2; 9 positions match TRBD1. This CDR3 spans 14 amino acids. V was pared by 5 bases and J by 4 bases, with 5 bases of the junction left unmatched. Per germline, CDR1 MNHEY and CDR2 SVGAGI. CDR3 sequence reads: CASSVTGGGYGYTF. The CDR3 DNA reads as TGTGCCAGCAGTGTAACAGGGGGCGGCTATGGCTACACCTTC.

The rearrangement links TRBV19 to TRBJ2-1; 10 positions agree with TRBD2. CDR1 LNHDA and CDR2 SQIVND come from the germline V gene (reference sequence). Trimming at V came to 7 bases and at J to 7 bases, leaving 10 bases not matched to a gene. The CDR3 runs to 15 residues. DNA of the CDR3: TGTGCCAGTAAGGTAGCGGGAGGTCTATCAAATGAGCAGTTCTTC. Its translation: CASKVAGGLSNEQFF.

This clone has a single count. This chain uses TRBV5-4 with TRBJ2-7; D is possibly TRBD1 (6 bases). Between the trimmed V and J ends, which lost 5 bases and 3 bases, there was a span of 12 bases. Germline CDR1 SGHNT, CDR2 YYREEE (reference sequence). The CDR3 has 13 residues. In DNA form, the CDR3 reads TGTGCCAGCAGGACGGACAGTAACTACGAGCAGTACTTC. Encoded protein: CASRTDSNYEQYF.

A note on this clone: Other nucleotide sequences from this sample produce the same CDR3. The chain links TRBV7-2 to TRBJ2-5; no clear D gene. The CDR3 is 12 residues long. Trimming left V 5 bases short and J 1 base short, with 5 bases between. Germline loops: CDR1 SGHTA, CDR2 FQGNSA. CDR3 region: CASSPRQETQYF. The CDR3 nucleotides read TGTGCCAGCAGCCCGCGCCAAGAGACCCAGTACTTC.

V gene TRBV29-1 combines with J gene TRBJ2-1, with unresolved D. Trimming stripped 8 bases from V and 5 bases from J, with 13 bases between. This CDR3 has 12 residues. Germline-derived CDR1 and CDR2 are SQVTM and ANQGSEA. In DNA form, the CDR3 reads TGCAGCCCCGTAGCAGGAGACAATGAGCAGTTCTTC. It yields the protein CSPVAGDNEQFF.

This chain links TRBV7-6 with TRBJ1-1, with D perhaps matching TRBD1 (6 bases). Germline CDR1 SGHVS, CDR2 FNYEAQ. The V and J ends lost 5 bases and 4 bases respectively, with 20 bases between them. The CDR3 is made up of 16 amino acids. In nucleotides, the CDR3 is TGTGCCAGCAGCCCCCATAGAAAACAGGGAGGCACTGAAGCTTTCTTT. It is translated as CASSPHRKQGGTEAFF. Full variable domain (remainder filled in from reference TRBV7-6 and TRBJ1-1): GAGVSQSPRYKVTKRGQDVALRCDPISGHVSLYWYRQALGQGPEFLTYFNYEAQQDKSGLPNDRFSAERPEGSISTLTIQRTEQRDSAMYRCASSPHRKQGGTEAFFGQGTRLTVV.